This T cell receptor (beta chain) stems from a study of glioma-infiltrating T cells. Study background: Low-grade gliomas were grade II; glioblastomas were grade IV at initial diagnosis. Target coverage was roughly 4- to 11-fold for about 940,000 blood T cells.

Overall study results and limits: Gliomas, especially low-grade, showed above-expected tissue-blood divergence; non-neoplastic patients showed below. A blood CDR3 motif signature was depleted in highly divergent patients.

This clonotype was seen a handful of times. Its antigen remains unidentified. The iRepertoire nested amplicon-rescue multiplex PCR amplified TCR alpha and beta CDR3s from RNA. MiXCR, run by TCRdb on the multiplex PCR reads, gives a single entry per CDR3 protein. The sample contains 400,000 or so distinct CDR3 sequences, approximately 42% of which appear only once. Germline lookup yields CDR1 MNHNS and CDR2 SASEGT. CDR3 length: 13 residues. V lost 10 bases, J lost 6 bases, and 5 bases stayed unmatched. The clonotype originates from a human donor with low-grade glioma or glioblastoma, undergoing nonglioma brain surgery, or in good health (not recorded which). Sequenced: glioma tissue, nonneoplastic brain tissue, or PBMCs (not recorded which). The chain links TRBV6-1 to TRBJ2-1, with 11 bases identical to TRBD2. The CDR3 here is CATLAGGGNEQFF. CDR3 sequence (DNA): TGTGCCACCTTAGCGGGAGGGGGCAATGAGCAGTTCTTC.